Sequencing of this TCR beta chain was carried out in a study of T cells in Graves' hyperthyroidism and ophthalmopathy. Germline V gene data show CDR1 as SGHDN and CDR2 as FVKESK. The CDR3 has 15 residues. Trimming removed 2 bases at V and 3 bases at J, with 14 bases between. This clonotype came up many times. TCR beta CDR3 regions were amplified from RNA transcripts. HTBI primers were employed in a first-round RT-PCR of the TCR CDR3. MiXCR, applied by TCRdb to the multiplex PCR reads, yields one record per CDR3 protein. Of hundreds of thousands of distinct CDR3 sequences listed, roughly 15% were seen once; the top ten hold around 4.5%.

The chain uses TRBV14 and TRBJ2-7; D ambiguous. The TCR originated in a woman in her thirties or forties with Graves' ophthalmopathy. The sequencing input was blood. The CDR3 bases are TGTGCCAGCAGCCAATCTATTACACGTAACTACGAGCAGTACTTC. It encodes CASSQSITRNYEQYF.